What follows is one T cell receptor beta chain and its context. Its antigen is unknown. PCR amplification relied on 60 Vbeta primers (plus 13 Jbeta primers). Method: immunoSEQ multiplex PCR; TCRdb's copy keeps in-frame clones and lacks some. The repertoire includes about 160,000 clones, around 79% of them detected once, and about 4.5% sits in the top ten. The entry originates in a study of cytomegalovirus exposure and HLA in healthy donors. Study-wide results and limits: Accurate HLA-A and HLA-B prediction from TCR beta sequences was reported for most subjects. An analysis was carried out later, and it reportedly showed fewer N-insertions in an Asian-associated ancestry cluster than the approximately 610-donor mean.

The receptor's source is a man in his forties or fifties in good health and CMV-seronegative. Sequencing was performed on PBMCs.

The CDR3 loop reads CASTRSLGTQYF. Here the CDR3 DNA reads TGTGCCAGCACCCGGAGTCTGGGTACGCAGTATTTT. V is TRBV5-6 and J is TRBJ2-3; D not certain. The CDR3 has 12 amino acids. Germline CDR1 and CDR2: SGHDT and YYEEEE. Trimming took off 6 bases at V and 8 bases at J, with 13 bases between the two ends.